The 31 T cell receptor beta chains below were found in one sample sequenced in a study of T cells in Graves' hyperthyroidism and ophthalmopathy. Researchers amplified the TCR beta CDR3 regions from RNA transcripts. The study used the HTBI primer set for a first-round RT-PCR of the TCR CDR3. One entry per CDR3 protein results from TCRdb running MiXCR on the multiplex PCR reads. The sample has roughly 570,000 distinct CDR3 sequences, 46% seen once; the top ten hold about 8.3%. The sequenced sample consisted of peripheral blood or thyroid tissue (not recorded which). Every receptor here comes from a woman between 18 and 29 years old with Graves' hyperthyroidism.

The rearrangement links TRBV9 to TRBJ1-6, with 7 bases lining up with TRBD1. Trimming took 4 bases from V and 6 from J; bases not matched to a gene: 19. CDR3 length equals 19 residues. Germline V gene data show CDR1 as SGDLS and CDR2 as YYNGEE. The CDR3 loop is CASSQEAQGGLAGNSPLHF. In DNA, the CDR3 is TGTGCCAGCAGCCAAGAAGCCCAGGGGGGACTAGCGGGTAATTCACCCCTCCACTTT.

At least ten counts were recorded for this clonotype. The chain couples TRBV19 to TRBJ1-1; D might be TRBD1 (5 bases). Germline CDR1 and CDR2: LNHDA and SQIVND (reference sequence). The CDR3 consists of 15 residues. Between the trimmed V and J ends, which lost 4 bases and 3 bases, there was a span of 15 bases. CDR3 nucleotides: TGTGCCAGTAGTAAAGGGGATGGAAGGCACACTGAAGCTTTCTTT. Translating it yields CASSKGDGRHTEAFF.

The genes are TRBV29-1 and TRBJ1-5, with TRBD1 matching 7 bases. Trimming cost V 7 bases and J 6 bases; bases outside gene matches: 6. Germline V gives CDR1 SQVTM, CDR2 ANQGSEA. The CDR3 is 12 residues long. CDR3 loop: CSENRGGQPQHF. The CDR3 nucleotides are TGCAGCGAAAACAGGGGAGGTCAGCCCCAGCATTTT. Full variable domain (outside the CDR3, taken from reference TRBV29-1 and TRBJ1-5): SAVISQKPSRDICQRGTSLTIQCQVDSQVTMMFWYRQQPGQSLTLIATANQGSEATYESGFVIDKFPISRPNLTFSTLTVSNMSPEDSSIYLCSENRGGQPQHFGDGTRLSIL.

In its sample, this clonotype was seen a few times. This chain links TRBV2 with TRBJ2-3; no clear D gene. Trimming took 8 bases from V and 0 from J, leaving 9 bases between them. CDR3 length equals 13 residues. Germline CDR1 reads SNHLY; CDR2 reads FYNNEI. CDR3 region: CASVTFSTDTQYF. In DNA, the CDR3 is TGTGCCAGCGTGACTTTTAGCACAGATACGCAGTATTTT.

This clonotype was counted at least ten times. The rearrangement uses TRBV9 and TRBJ2-5, with D unresolved. The CDR3 has 15 residues. Germline V gene lookup returns CDR1 SGDLS and CDR2 YYNGEE. V lost 3 bases and J lost 5, with 17 bases in between. The CDR3 DNA follows: TGTGCCAGCAGCGCCCGGGCCCCCCGTGGTGAGACCCAGTACTTC. Residues: CASSARAPRGETQYF.

Notes on this clonotype: Given a much more abundant clone one base away, this may be a read error. Given the absence of the conserved phenylalanine or tryptophan at the CDR3 end, a read error is likely. The limits of the CDR3 on the DNA are not certain, so only TCRdb's listed CDR3 is given. This chain uses TRBV3-2 with TRBJ2-6; whether TRBD1, the table's D call, matches the DNA was not checked. TRBV3-2 represents a pseudogene. Including both end residues, the CDR3 is 17 amino acids long. The CDR3 loop is CASSPGQMGSGANVLTS.

The CDR3 DNA reads TGTGCCAGCAGCTCCCAGTTCAGCGGGAGGTCGGATGAGCAGTTCTTC. As protein: CASSSQFSGRSDEQFF. The genes are TRBV7-8 and TRBJ2-1; 9 nucleotides align to TRBD2. Germline V gene data show CDR1 as SGHVS and CDR2 as FQNEAQ. The length of the CDR3 is 16 residues. The J segment lost 8 bases and the V segment lost 4 bases, leaving 12 bases of the junction unmatched.

This clonotype showed up many times. The chain links TRBV12-3 or TRBV12-4 to TRBJ1-2, with D hard to call. This CDR3 contains 15 residues. Trimming took 7 bases from V and 4 from J, leaving 19 bases between them. The CDR3 here is CASTSRAVLTYGYTF. In DNA form, the CDR3 reads TGTGCCAGCACCTCAAGAGCGGTACTTACCTATGGCTACACCTTC.

The gene calls are TRBV18 and TRBJ2-7; 9 nucleotides match TRBD2. Trimming at V came to 8 bases and at J to 3 bases, leaving 14 bases not matched to a gene. The CDR3 spans 16 residues. From germline, CDR1 is KGHSH and CDR2 LQKENI. The CDR3, as DNA: TGTGCCAGCCCAACCAAAACTAGCGGGCCTAACTACGAGCAGTACTTC. Translated: CASPTKTSGPNYEQYF.

The chain links TRBV2 to TRBJ2-1; D call uncertain. Trimming shortened V by 6 bases and J by 5 bases, and 11 bases separated the two germline ends. CDR1 and CDR2 (germline): SNHLY, FYNNEI. The CDR3 sequence is 13 residues long. CDR3 loop: CASRYSGNNEQFF. CDR3 nucleotides: TGTGCCAGCAGATATTCCGGTAACAATGAGCAGTTCTTC.

There are many counts of this clonotype. This chain joins TRBV19 and TRBJ2-7; 10 nucleotides match TRBD2. V shed 4 bases and J 0 bases; nucleotides not matched to a gene: 6. CDR3 length: 16 amino acids. Germline CDR1 reads LNHDA; CDR2 reads SQIVND (reference sequence). The CDR3 is CASSTRTSGNSYEQYF. The CDR3 coding sequence is TGTGCCAGTAGTACCCGGACTAGCGGAAACTCCTACGAGCAGTACTTC.

V gene TRBV2 combines with J gene TRBJ1-1; perhaps TRBD1 as D (6 bases). Germline CDR1 SNHLY, CDR2 FYNNEI. V lost 6 bases to trimming and J lost 1 base, with 15 bases between them. The CDR3 spans 15 residues. As DNA, the CDR3 is TGTGCCAGCAGGCTCAAACAGGGACGGAACACTGAAGCTTTCTTT. This sequence encodes CASRLKQGRNTEAFF.

This clonotype was detected many times. V is TRBV7-8 and J is TRBJ1-6; D is possibly TRBD1 (6 bases). The V gene lost 2 bases and the J gene lost 7 bases, with 9 bases spanning the gap. This CDR3 has 14 residues. Germline-derived CDR1 and CDR2 are SGHVS and FQNEAQ. The CDR3 region has the DNA TGTGCCAGCAGCTTAAGGGGGGGGAATTCACCCCTCCACTTT. Translated: CASSLRGGNSPLHF.

This sequence joins TRBV20-1 and TRBJ2-7, with D possibly being TRBD2 (6 bases). This CDR3 spans 13 amino acids. The ends were cut back, 3 bases at V and 8 bases at J, with 17 bases in the middle. Looked up from germline, CDR1 is DFQATT and CDR2 is SNEGSKA (reference sequence). The DNA for the CDR3 is TGCAGTGCTAGTCGTGGAGGGCAGCCCCAGCAGTACTTC. Protein sequence: CSASRGGQPQQYF.

As for this clonotype: In this CDR3 the conserved last residue, phenylalanine or tryptophan, is missing, so a read error is likely. The DNA is omitted, as the CDR3 cannot be located on it reliably, and the CDR3 follows TCRdb's listing. The rearrangement uses TRBV7-8 and TRBJ1-6; the table names TRBD1, a call not compared with the DNA. Germline lookup yields CDR1 SGHVS and CDR2 FQNEAQ. The CDR3 comprises 13 residues, both ends counted. The CDR3 here is CASSLARENRGKL.

Many counts were recorded for this clonotype. Possible read error: a much larger clone is one base away. CDR3 region: CSASINTEAFF. The DNA of the CDR3 is TGCAGTGCTAGCATTAACACTGAAGCTTTCTTT. This chain uses TRBV20-1 with TRBJ1-1, with no clear D. V lost 3 bases to trimming and J lost 2 bases, with 4 bases between them. The length of the CDR3 is 11 residues. Per the germline V gene, CDR1 is DFQATT and CDR2 is SNEGSKA (reference sequence).

The rearrangement joins TRBV10-3 to TRBJ1-1; D not resolved. The CDR3 consists of 13 residues. V was shortened by 2 bases and J by 1 base, with 5 bases between the two germline ends. Germline V gene lookup returns CDR1 ENHRY and CDR2 SYGVKD. The CDR3 DNA reads as TGTGCCATCAGTGAGGCAAGGAACACTGAAGCTTTCTTT. Encoded protein: CAISEARNTEAFF.

This clonotype showed up many times. The V gene is TRBV15, the J gene TRBJ1-5; weak D call: TRBD1 (6 bases). Trimming removed 0 bases at V and 4 bases at J, with 16 bases between. The CDR3 is made up of 17 amino acids. Per germline, CDR1 LNHNV and CDR2 YYDKDF (reference sequence). The CDR3 reads CATSRDGQGKANQPQHF. The CDR3 DNA sequence: TGTGCCACCAGCAGAGATGGGCAGGGGAAAGCTAATCAGCCCCAGCATTTT.

This clonotype appeared a single time. This chain links TRBV7-8 with TRBJ1-5, with D perhaps TRBD1 (5 bases). Germline CDR1 reads SGHVS; CDR2 reads FQNEAQ. This CDR3 has 17 residues. V was shortened by 6 bases and J by 0 bases, with 18 bases between the two germline ends. CDR3 coding DNA: TGTGCCAGCAGTGTTCCGCCCCGGGACGTTAGCAATCAGCCCCAGCATTTT. This gives the protein CASSVPPRDVSNQPQHF. The full variable domain, rest sourced from reference TRBV7-8 and TRBJ1-5, is GAGVSQSPRYKVAKRGQDVALRCDPISGHVSLFWYQQALGQGPEFLTYFQNEAQLDKSGLPSDRFFAERPEGSVSTLKIQRTQQEDSAVYLCASSVPPRDVSNQPQHFGDGTRLSIL.

The V call is TRBV2, the J call TRBJ1-6; D remains unclear. V lost 6 bases to trimming and J lost 5 bases, with 14 bases between them. The CDR3 contains 15 residues. Germline lookup yields CDR1 SNHLY and CDR2 FYNNEI. The CDR3 loop is CASSQTDPNNSPLHF. CDR3 bases: TGTGCCAGCAGCCAGACCGATCCGAATAATTCACCCCTCCACTTT.

Ten or more counts support this clonotype. J is TRBJ1-2 and V is TRBV14, with D possibly being TRBD1 (5 bases). This CDR3 region has 12 residues. Germline assignment: CDR1 SGHDN and CDR2 FVKESK. Trimming pared 2 bases from V and 7 bases from J, leaving 8 bases between. CDR3 coding DNA: TGTGCCAGCAGCCAATCTAGGGGTGGCTACACCTTC. Its protein is CASSQSRGGYTF. The entire variable domain, with the rest obtained from reference TRBV14 and TRBJ1-2, is as follows: EAGVTQFPSHSVIEKGQTVTLRCDPISGHDNLYWYRRVMGKEIKFLLHFVKESKQDESGMPNNRFLAERTGGTYSTLKVQPAELEDSGVYFCASSQSRGGYTFGSGTRLTVV.

Only a few counts were recorded for this clonotype. The chain links TRBV20-1 to TRBJ2-5; no firm D call. Per germline, CDR1 DFQATT and CDR2 SNEGSKA (reference sequence). This CDR3 has 11 amino acids. Trimming took off 3 bases at V and 2 bases at J, with 4 bases between the two ends. CDR3 nucleotide sequence: TGCAGTGCTAGGGGACAAGAGACCCAGTACTTC. Amino acids: CSARGQETQYF.

This clonotype was detected a few times. V gene TRBV20-1 combines with J gene TRBJ1-2, with D possibly being TRBD1 (6 bases). Trimming removed 6 bases at V and 3 bases at J, with 29 bases between. CDR1 and CDR2 from the germline V gene are DFQATT and SNEGSKA (reference sequence). The CDR3 contains 18 residues. Written as DNA, the CDR3 is TGCAGTGCAATAGACGACAGGAAAGGCCCCTCTGAATACTATGGCTACACCTTC. It specifies CSAIDDRKGPSEYYGYTF.

As regards this clonotype: A much bigger clone sits one base away, suggesting this may be a read error. The J gene is TRBJ1-2, the V gene TRBV2, with no clear D. There are 14 residues in the CDR3. The germline gives CDR1 SNHLY, CDR2 FYNNEI. V gave up 7 bases and J gave up 4 bases, with 16 bases separating them. As DNA, the CDR3 is TGTGCCAGCACCCTGATGGGATCTCTCTATGGCTACACCTTC. Amino acids: CASTLMGSLYGYTF.

This clonotype was recorded many times. J is TRBJ2-3 and V is TRBV25-1; D not certain. The CDR3 is 15 residues long. The germline V and J ends were trimmed by 4 bases and 0 bases, with 11 bases remaining between them. Germline loops: CDR1 MGHDK, CDR2 SYGVNS. The CDR3 here is CASSVGVLSTDTQYF. The CDR3 coding sequence is TGTGCCAGCAGTGTTGGGGTTCTTAGCACAGATACGCAGTATTTT.

About this clonotype itself: It may be a read error: a sequence one base away is much more abundant. The gene calls are TRBV19 and TRBJ1-4, with D perhaps matching TRBD1 (6 bases). Germline CDR1 reads LNHDA; CDR2 reads SQIVND (reference sequence). This CDR3 contains 15 residues. The CDR3 sequence: CASQGRGATNEELFF. In nucleotides, the CDR3 is TGTGCCAGTCAGGGCAGGGGAGCAACTAATGAAGAACTGTTTTTT.

Worth noting for this clonotype: This CDR3 fails to terminate in the conserved phenylalanine or tryptophan, so it likely reflects a read error. No DNA is shown, since the ends of the CDR3 on it are uncertain; the CDR3 is the one TCRdb lists. V is TRBV20-1 and J is TRBJ1-6; no check of the table's D call, TRBD1, against the DNA was made. Germline assignment: CDR1 DFQATT and CDR2 SNEGSKA (reference sequence). The CDR3 has 9 amino acids, counting both end residues. The CDR3 is CSARGSGTD.

This clonotype was observed a handful of times. The V gene is TRBV6-2 or TRBV6-3, the J gene TRBJ2-7, with 9 bases fitting TRBD2. Germline values: CDR1 MNHEY, CDR2 SVGEGT. J lost 3 bases, V lost 6 bases, and 12 bases had no gene match. The CDR3 has 16 amino acids. CDR3 DNA: TGTGCCAGCAGCTCCGTCCCGGGACTAGCTCGCTACGAGCAGTACTTC. Translated: CASSSVPGLARYEQYF.

This clonotype was counted at least ten times. V gene TRBV11-2 combines with J gene TRBJ1-2; perhaps TRBD1 as D (5 bases). V was clipped by 2 bases and J by 0 bases, with 16 bases between them. CDR3 length: 17 residues. Germline V lookup: CDR1 SGHAT, CDR2 FQNNGV. CDR3 DNA: TGTGCCAGCAGCTTAATGGGGGTGGCAGATCCTAACTATGGCTACACCTTC. Protein product: CASSLMGVADPNYGYTF.

This clonotype was seen ten or more times. This chain links TRBV5-4 with TRBJ2-2, with unresolved D. The germline gives CDR1 SGHNT, CDR2 YYREEE (reference sequence). Trimming took 4 bases from V and 0 from J, leaving 7 bases between them. The CDR3 spans 14 residues. CDR3 residues: CASSPDANTGELFF. In nucleotides, the CDR3 is TGTGCCAGCAGCCCGGACGCGAACACCGGGGAGCTGTTTTTT.

This sequence joins TRBV7-2 and TRBJ2-7; D might be TRBD1 or TRBD2, each matching 6 bases. Germline CDR1 and CDR2: SGHTA and FQGNSA. This CDR3 has 14 residues. V was clipped by 5 bases and J by 5 bases, with 16 bases between them. CDR3 bases: TGTGCCAGCAGCCCAATGCCAAGGGGGGACGAGCAGTACTTC. Translating gives CASSPMPRGDEQYF.